These 27 T cell receptor beta chains came from one sample sequenced in a study of CD8+ T cells in alopecia areata. Extracted from the samples, RNA was reverse transcribed into cDNA to serve as the sequencing template. TCRdb keeps only in-frame clones here, not all; method: immunoSEQ multiplex PCR. This table holds approximately 200,000 clones, roughly two fifths found once. Indicated treatment: oral pan-JAK inhibitor, 5-10 mg twice daily. The source was CD4+ T cells sorted from blood, collected at approximately week 36, from a patient treated with tofacitinib. The receptors shown here come from a human donor with alopecia areata.

This clone was counted a few times. The chain uses TRBV30 and TRBJ1-5; D is ambiguous. V was clipped by 4 bases and J by 5 bases, with 15 bases between them. CDR1 is GTSNPN and CDR2 is SVGIG in the germline V gene (reference sequence). This CDR3 spans 14 amino acids. CDR3 amino acids: CAWTSRDLHQPQHF. The CDR3 coding sequence is TGTGCCTGGACCTCCCGGGATCTGCATCAGCCCCAGCATTTT.

In its sample, this clone was seen a few times. V is TRBV6-6 and J is TRBJ2-7, with TRBD2 matching over 7 bases. CDR1 and CDR2 from the germline V gene are MNHNY and SVGAGI (reference sequence). The CDR3 loop spans 14 amino acids. After removal of 6 bases from V and 4 bases from J, the junction contained 9 bases not matched to a gene. The CDR3 coding sequence is TGTGCCAGCAGGGCGGGAGAAGGTGAATACGAGCAGTACTTC. It translates to CASRAGEGEYEQYF.

The chain recombines TRBV29-1 with TRBJ1-1; a possible D gene is TRBD1 (5 bases). Germline V lookup: CDR1 SQVTM, CDR2 ANQGSEA. The CDR3 contains 13 residues. V lost 4 bases, J lost 0 bases, and 9 bases lay in between. DNA for the CDR3: TGCAGCGTTGCCCGGGACCTGAACACTGAAGCTTTCTTT. This sequence encodes CSVARDLNTEAFF. The entire variable domain, with the rest obtained from reference TRBV29-1 and TRBJ1-1, is as follows: SAVISQKPSRDICQRGTSLTIQCQVDSQVTMMFWYRQQPGQSLTLIATANQGSEATYESGFVIDKFPISRPNLTFSTLTVSNMSPEDSSIYLCSVARDLNTEAFFGQGTRLTVV.

V usage is TRBV7-9 and J usage is TRBJ1-5; possibly TRBD1 for D (6 bases). The CDR3 totals 13 residues. Germline CDR1 and CDR2: SEHNR and FQNEAQ (reference sequence). Trimming took 5 bases from V and 4 from J, leaving 9 bases between them. The CDR3 coding sequence is TGTGCCAGCAGCACCGGACAGAATCAGCCCCAGCATTTT. Translation: CASSTGQNQPQHF.

This clone was counted only a few times. The genes are TRBV6-6 and TRBJ1-3; D unclear. This CDR3 comprises 13 residues. Trimming stripped 2 bases from V and 0 bases from J, with 2 bases between. Germline values: CDR1 MNHNY, CDR2 SVGAGI (reference sequence). The CDR3 loop reads CASSYSSGNTIYF. CDR3 sequence (DNA): TGTGCCAGCAGTTACAGCTCTGGAAACACCATATATTTT.

This clone was seen only a few times. The chain is built from TRBV28 and TRBJ1-1, with 7 bases identical to TRBD1. V shed 2 bases and J 3 bases; nucleotides not matched to a gene: 9. The CDR3 contains 16 residues. Germline CDR1 MDHEN, CDR2 SYDVKM. The DNA for the CDR3 is TGTGCCAGCAGTTTAGGTCGCACAGGGGTGGACACTGAAGCTTTCTTT. Translation gives CASSLGRTGVDTEAFF.

The chain has TRBV30 and TRBJ2-7; TRBD2 agrees at 8 bases. The germline V gene encodes CDR1 GTSNPN and CDR2 SVGIG (reference sequence). Unmatched junction bases numbered 5, after V lost 3 bases and J lost 7 bases. The CDR3 sequence is 12 residues long. CDR3 loop: CAWSGTSWEQYF. The CDR3 DNA is TGTGCCTGGAGCGGGACTAGTTGGGAGCAGTACTTC.

This clone is medium-sized within its sample. V and J are TRBV7-2 and TRBJ2-7; no definite D call. V was pared by 3 bases and J by 3 bases, with 9 bases between. The CDR3 covers 13 residues. Germline CDR1 and CDR2: SGHTA and FQGNSA. The CDR3 DNA follows: TGTGCCAGCAGCTTGTCAGAATTCTACGAGCAGTACTTC. Its protein is CASSLSEFYEQYF.

The V gene is TRBV5-1, the J gene TRBJ2-3; 8 nucleotides agree with TRBD1. Germline CDR1 reads SGHRS; CDR2 reads YFSETQ. Trimming removed 2 bases from V and 6 bases from J; junction bases left unmatched: 8. The CDR3 is made up of 15 amino acids. The CDR3 spells CASSLSGTGADTQYF. In DNA, the CDR3 is TGCGCCAGCAGCTTATCCGGGACAGGCGCCGATACGCAGTATTTT.

This sequence joins TRBV5-4 and TRBJ2-1, with 9 bases aligning to TRBD2. J gave up 5 bases and V 0 bases, and 3 bases lay outside the gene matches. Germline lookup yields CDR1 SGHNT and CDR2 YYREEE (reference sequence). The CDR3 has 15 amino acids. CDR3 DNA: TGTGCCAGCAGCTTGGGGCTAGCGGGACACAATGAGCAGTTCTTC. Protein sequence: CASSLGLAGHNEQFF.

The chain recombines TRBV4-3 with TRBJ2-3, with 12 bases matching TRBD2. The CDR3 has 18 amino acids. Germline-derived CDR1 and CDR2 are LGHNA and YSLEER. The trim removed 0 bases at V and 4 bases at J, leaving 8 bases unmatched. CDR3 amino acids: CASSQDIGLAGGPDTQYF. CDR3 DNA sequence: TGCGCCAGCAGCCAAGATATCGGGCTAGCGGGAGGGCCAGATACGCAGTATTTT.

The chain combines TRBV30 with TRBJ2-6, with TRBD1 as a possible D gene (6 bases). V was shortened by 0 bases and J by 0 bases, with 18 bases between the two germline ends. Per the germline V gene, CDR1 is GTSNPN and CDR2 is SVGIG (reference sequence). The CDR3 sequence is 19 residues long. CDR3 sequence (DNA): TGTGCCTGGAGTGTATGGGCAGGGGCGATGAACTCTGGGGCCAACGTCCTGACTTTC. Translating it yields CAWSVWAGAMNSGANVLTF. Looking up the rest from reference TRBV30 and TRBJ2-6 gives the full variable domain: SQTIHQWPATLVQPVGSPLSLECTVEGTSNPNLYWYRQAAGRGLQLLFYSVGIGQISSEVPQNLSASRPQDRQFILSSKKLLLSDSGFYLCAWSVWAGAMNSGANVLTFGAGSRLTVL.

This clone was counted a few times. CDR3 in amino acids: CAWSALSWDREGQYF. As DNA, the CDR3 is TGTGCCTGGAGTGCCCTCTCTTGGGACAGGGAGGGGCAGTATTTT. The chain carries TRBV30 and TRBJ2-3; 9 nucleotides line up with TRBD1. The CDR3 length is 15 residues. J lost 11 bases, V lost 1 base, and 13 bases had no gene match. Germline-derived CDR1 and CDR2 are GTSNPN and SVGIG (reference sequence).

This clone was seen only a few times. The chain has TRBV5-4 and TRBJ1-2, with 11 positions matching TRBD1. There are 16 residues in the CDR3. From germline, CDR1 is SGHNT and CDR2 YYREEE (reference sequence). J was trimmed by 3 bases and V by 0 bases; bases with no gene match: 4. CDR3 sequence reads: CASSLAKGQGDYGYTF. The CDR3, as DNA: TGTGCCAGCAGCTTGGCCAAGGGACAGGGGGACTATGGCTACACCTTC.

The V gene is TRBV2, the J gene TRBJ2-1; 9 bases map to TRBD2. Unmatched junction bases numbered 8, after V lost 8 bases and J lost 9 bases. CDR3 length: 13 amino acids. CDR1 and CDR2 from the germline V gene are SNHLY and FYNNEI. CDR3: CASAGGPVSEQFF. The CDR3 DNA sequence: TGTGCCAGCGCGGGAGGGCCTGTCAGTGAGCAGTTCTTC.

This clone was seen a few times. The chain recombines TRBV6-5 with TRBJ2-7; 10 nucleotides agree with TRBD2. Losses at the gene ends were 4 bases for V and 1 base for J; bases not matched to a gene: 1. This CDR3 comprises 14 residues. Germline V lookup: CDR1 MNHEY, CDR2 SVGAGI. The CDR3, as DNA: TGTGCCAGCAGTTTAGCGGGAGGATCCTACGAGCAGTACTTC. Its protein is CASSLAGGSYEQYF.

The V and J genes are TRBV2 and TRBJ2-4; no clear D gene. V lost 5 bases, J lost 0 bases, and 5 bases lay in between. This CDR3 has 13 residues. Germline V CDR1 and CDR2: SNHLY, FYNNEI. The CDR3 sequence: CASSPLAKNIQYF. DNA of the CDR3: TGTGCCAGCAGTCCTCTAGCCAAAAACATTCAGTACTTC.

The rearrangement uses TRBV7-9 and TRBJ2-3; D is perhaps TRBD2 (5 bases). CDR3 length equals 14 residues. Germline CDR1 is SEHNR and CDR2 is FQNEAQ (reference sequence). V lost 5 bases to trimming and J lost 4 bases, with 13 bases between them. The CDR3 bases are TGTGCCAGCAGCAGAGGCCGGGATTCAGATACGCAGTATTTT. Translation: CASSRGRDSDTQYF.

This clone was found a few times. The genes are TRBV6-4 and TRBJ1-2; D ambiguous. V was clipped by 6 bases and J by 4 bases, with 9 bases between them. CDR1 is MRHNA and CDR2 is SNTAGT in the germline V gene. The CDR3 is 12 amino acids. The CDR3 region has the DNA TGTGCCAGCAGCCCGGACGGCTATGGCTACACCTTC. Encoded protein: CASSPDGYGYTF.

This clone came up once. The chain employs TRBV2 and TRBJ2-1; 16 bases align to TRBD2. The CDR3 has 20 amino acids. CDR1 and CDR2 (germline): SNHLY, FYNNEI. The junction had 15 bases not matched to a gene; V was cut back by 5 bases and J by 5 bases. CDR3 amino acids: CASSRTKGLAGGTFHNEQFF. The CDR3 DNA sequence: TGTGCCAGCAGTCGAACCAAGGGACTAGCGGGAGGGACATTCCACAATGAGCAGTTCTTC.

The J gene is TRBJ2-1, the V gene TRBV2; the match to TRBD2 covers 9 bases. This CDR3 contains 15 residues. The ends lost 5 bases at V and 8 bases at J; junction bases unmatched: 10. The V gene's germline CDR1 is SNHLY and CDR2 FYNNEI. CDR3 sequence reads: CASSLSGLAAHEQFF. In DNA, the CDR3 is TGTGCCAGCAGTCTATCGGGACTAGCCGCGCATGAGCAGTTCTTC.

This clone was recorded a few times. CDR3 in amino acids: CASSFLGQSPLEQYF. CDR3 sequence (DNA): TGTGCCAGCAGTTTTTTGGGACAGTCCCCGCTGGAGCAGTACTTC. V and J are TRBV27 and TRBJ2-7; 7 bases fit TRBD1. Per the germline V gene, CDR1 is MNHEY and CDR2 is SMNVEV (reference sequence). J was trimmed by 7 bases and V by 3 bases; bases with no gene match: 12. The CDR3 loop spans 15 amino acids.

V gene TRBV29-1 combines with J gene TRBJ2-1; D could derive from TRBD1 or TRBD2 (5 bases each). The V gene lost 0 bases and the J gene lost 9 bases, with 21 bases spanning the gap. The CDR3 totals 16 residues. Germline CDR1 and CDR2: SQVTM and ANQGSEA. The CDR3 here is CSVEDRLGKGSGEQFF. The CDR3 nucleotides are TGCAGCGTTGAAGATCGTCTCGGGAAGGGGTCGGGTGAGCAGTTCTTC.

The J gene is TRBJ1-1, the V gene TRBV30; D remains unclear. Germline CDR1 and CDR2: GTSNPN and SVGIG (reference sequence). This CDR3 has 15 amino acids. Trimming left V 4 bases short and J 8 bases short, with 23 bases between. In DNA, the CDR3 is TGTGCCTGGACTGTTATGGGTTTACCGGGCCGGGAAGCTTTCTTT. Protein: CAWTVMGLPGREAFF.

This sequence joins TRBV18 and TRBJ2-4; 8 bases line up with TRBD1. From germline, CDR1 is KGHSH and CDR2 LQKENI. The CDR3 is 13 residues long. With V trimmed by 6 bases and J by 8 bases, 6 bases remained unmatched. The DNA of the CDR3 is TGTGCCAGCTCCCGGACAGGGAACGACATTCAGTACTTC. It yields the protein CASSRTGNDIQYF.

Remarks on this clone: This may come from a read error, since a much larger clone is one base off. The V call is TRBV6-6, the J call TRBJ2-1; unclear D gene. The CDR3 has 11 residues. Germline V gives CDR1 MNHNY, CDR2 SVGAGI (reference sequence). Trimming stripped 4 bases from V and 8 bases from J, with 6 bases between. The CDR3 loop is CASSFEDEQFF. CDR3 coding DNA: TGTGCCAGCAGTTTTGAGGATGAGCAGTTCTTC.

V and J are TRBV4-3 and TRBJ2-2; the D gene is possibly TRBD1 (6 bases). V was trimmed by 0 bases and J by 7 bases, leaving 9 bases between them. The CDR3 consists of 14 residues. The germline gives CDR1 LGHNA, CDR2 YSLEER. The CDR3 coding sequence is TGCGCCAGCAGCCAAGAGAGGGGGATCGGGGAGCTGTTTTTT. It encodes CASSQERGIGELFF.